These 10 T cell receptor beta chains share one sample of origin, sequenced in a study of CD8 T cells in ankylosing spondylitis. TCRdb analysed the 5' RACE reads with MiXCR anew, one entry per CDR3 protein. The sample includes about 340,000 distinct CDR3 sequences, around 15% of them seen just once. Sequenced input: blood, either unsorted or a sorted T cell fraction (not recorded which). These receptors all come from a male donor with ankylosing spondylitis or in good health (not recorded which).

This clonotype was counted between two and nine times. The chain uses TRBV10-2 and TRBJ2-3; D remains ambiguous. V was shortened by 10 bases and J by 6 bases, with 14 bases between the two germline ends. This CDR3 spans 12 amino acids. The germline gives CDR1 WSHSY, CDR2 SAAADI. The CDR3 sequence is CATGQLSDTQYF. The CDR3 DNA reads TGCGCCACCGGGCAGCTCTCCGATACGCAGTATTTT.

The chain couples TRBV20-1 to TRBJ2-3, with TRBD2 matching over 7 bases. Germline V gene data show CDR1 as DFQATT and CDR2 as SNEGSKA (reference sequence). The junction had 3 bases not matched to a gene; V was cut back by 6 bases and J by 0 bases. This CDR3 has 13 amino acids. CDR3 DNA: TGCAGTGCCGCGGGGGATAGCACAGATACGCAGTATTTT. It yields the protein CSAAGDSTDTQYF.

This clonotype has just a few counts. The CDR3 sequence is CSARVEGTGREQYF. The CDR3 DNA sequence: TGCAGTGCTAGAGTCGAAGGGACAGGGCGCGAGCAGTACTTC. This chain links TRBV20-1 with TRBJ2-7, with 9 nucleotides matching TRBD1. V was pared by 1 base and J by 6 bases, with 7 bases of the junction left unmatched. The germline V gene has CDR1 DFQATT and CDR2 SNEGSKA (reference sequence). The CDR3 sequence is 14 residues long.

V usage is TRBV20-1 and J usage is TRBJ2-7; no reliable D call. CDR1 DFQATT and CDR2 SNEGSKA come from the germline V gene (reference sequence). Trimming removed 1 base from V and 5 bases from J, with 9 bases in between. There are 12 residues in the CDR3. The CDR3 DNA reads TGCAGTGCTAGAGGGTTAGGCCACGAGCAGTACTTC. This sequence encodes CSARGLGHEQYF.

There are a few counts of this clonotype. This chain joins TRBV10-3 and TRBJ2-1, with 7 bases identical to TRBD2. V shed 9 bases and J 7 bases; nucleotides not matched to a gene: 6. Germline CDR1 ENHRY, CDR2 SYGVKD. The CDR3 consists of 12 residues. The CDR3 protein is CAMGGMVNEQFF. The CDR3 region has the DNA TGTGCCATGGGGGGGATGGTAAATGAGCAGTTCTTC.

The chain recombines TRBV19 with TRBJ1-1; D might be TRBD1 (5 bases). Trimming removed 4 bases at V and 6 bases at J, with 12 bases between. The length of the CDR3 is 13 residues. The V gene's germline CDR1 is LNHDA and CDR2 SQIVND (reference sequence). CDR3 sequence (DNA): TGTGCCAGTAGTACAACGTGGGGCGCTGAAGCTTTCTTT. It specifies CASSTTWGAEAFF.

Only a few counts were recorded for this clonotype. This chain uses TRBV6-1 with TRBJ1-6, with no clear D. The CDR3 loop spans 14 amino acids. With 8 bases removed from V and 1 base from J, the gap between germline ends came to 9 bases. Germline values: CDR1 MNHNS, CDR2 SASEGT. The chain's CDR3 is CASGVGSYNSPLHF. The CDR3 DNA sequence: TGTGCCAGCGGAGTAGGGTCCTATAATTCACCCCTCCACTTT.

This clonotype showed up just once. V gene TRBV19 combines with J gene TRBJ1-2; D call uncertain. The V gene's germline CDR1 is LNHDA and CDR2 SQIVND (reference sequence). V dropped 7 bases and J dropped 4 bases, with 13 bases sitting between them. The CDR3 totals 13 residues. CDR3 sequence (DNA): TGTGCCAGTACCACCTCCGACGGCTATGGCTACACCTTC. It is translated as CASTTSDGYGYTF.

This clonotype was observed a handful of times. The chain links TRBV3-1 to TRBJ1-2; no clear D gene. This CDR3 is 16 amino acids long. Germline CDR1 is LGHDT and CDR2 is YNNKEL (reference sequence). V lost 3 bases and J 1 base, leaving 15 bases between the germline ends. The CDR3 protein is CASSHRGSGGNYGYTF. The CDR3, as DNA: TGTGCCAGCAGCCACCGAGGGAGCGGCGGTAACTATGGCTACACCTTC.

This clonotype was detected a few times. The chain recombines TRBV20-1 with TRBJ2-7; 8 bases map to TRBD2. The germline V gene has CDR1 DFQATT and CDR2 SNEGSKA (reference sequence). V shed 6 bases, J shed 0 bases, and the junction held 7 bases outside the gene matches. The CDR3 consists of 14 residues. CDR3 protein: CSARPSGLSYEQYF. In DNA, the CDR3 is TGCAGTGCCCGCCCTAGCGGGCTCTCCTACGAGCAGTACTTC.